The 12 T cell receptor beta chains below were found in one sample sequenced in a study of PD-1 blockade in classical Hodgkin lymphoma. Time point described: cycle 4 day 1 (C4D1), after 5 to 7 weeks of nivolumab. Every patient had relapsed following autologous stem cell transplantation, and cohorts differed in brentuximab vedotin exposure. The table came from immunoSEQ multiplex PCR; TCRdb's copy has only in-frame clones and leaves some out. The sample gives tens of thousands of clones, roughly four fifths of which show up once; under 20% is in the top ten. The sequences come from peripheral blood mononuclear cells (PBMCs), collected before the fourth cycle of nivolumab. These receptors all stem from a human donor with classical Hodgkin lymphoma.

The J gene is TRBJ2-3, the V gene TRBV4-2, with 7 bases aligning to TRBD2. Trimming took 0 bases from V and 11 from J; bases not matched to a gene: 5. This CDR3 contains 13 residues. In germline, CDR1 is LGHNA, CDR2 YNFKEQ. The CDR3 is CASSQDRAGKQYF. The CDR3 bases are TGTGCCAGCAGCCAAGATAGAGCGGGAAAGCAGTATTTT.

V usage is TRBV21-1 and J usage is TRBJ2-7; TRBD1 was called by the table and not checked on the DNA. TRBV21-1 has pseudogene status. This CDR3 region has 15 residues. The CDR3 region is CASSTRKQVPYEQYF. CDR3 in DNA: TGTGCCAGCAGCACAAGGAAGCAGGTCCCCTACGAGCAGTACTTC.

The gene calls are TRBV6-1 and TRBJ2-3; no definite D call. CDR3 size: 14 residues. Germline CDR1 reads MNHNS; CDR2 reads SASEGT. V was clipped by 1 base and J by 4 bases, with 9 bases between them. DNA of the CDR3: TGTGCCAGCAGTGAAGGGGTATCCCCAGATACGCAGTATTTT. Translating gives CASSEGVSPDTQYF.

The V and J genes are TRBV19 and TRBJ1-3; D is perhaps TRBD1 (6 bases). The CDR3 totals 14 residues. Trimming left V 5 bases short and J 3 bases short, with 11 bases between. CDR1 is LNHDA, CDR2 SQIVND, per germline (reference sequence). The CDR3: CASSENRVGNTIYF. CDR3 DNA: TGTGCCAGTAGTGAAAACAGGGTTGGAAACACCATATATTTT.

The J gene is TRBJ1-1, the V gene TRBV28; D is undetermined. V was cut by 6 bases and J by 11 bases, with 16 bases left in between. The length of the CDR3 is 12 residues. Germline lookup yields CDR1 MDHEN and CDR2 SYDVKM. The CDR3 DNA reads TGTGCCAGCAGGCCCCTTGGTGCGCGGGCTTTCTTT. Its translation is CASRPLGARAFF.

The rearrangement links TRBV9 to TRBJ2-5; 10 nucleotides agree with TRBD2. J gave up 5 bases and V 1 base, and 8 bases lay outside the gene matches. The CDR3 runs 16 residues. Germline CDR1 reads SGDLS; CDR2 reads YYNGEE. The CDR3 nucleotides read TGTGCCAGCAGCGTATCCCAGCGGGGGGGCCGTGAGACCCAGTACTTC. It translates to CASSVSQRGGRETQYF.

This clone was picked up one time. CDR3 sequence: CTRGGTDTQYF. The CDR3 bases are TGCACCCGGGGGGGCACAGATACGCAGTATTTT. The J gene is TRBJ2-3, the V gene TRBV29-1, with TRBD2 matching over 7 bases. CDR3 length: 11 residues. Germline V gene data show CDR1 as SQVTM and CDR2 as ANQGSEA.

V usage is TRBV5-3 and J usage is TRBJ1-2; D unresolved. TRBV5-3 counts as an open reading frame of uncertain function. The CDR3 is made up of 12 amino acids. V gave up 9 bases and J gave up 2 bases, with 11 bases separating them. In DNA, the CDR3 is TGTGCCATCCCCCCAGGAAACTATGGCTACACCTTC. Its protein is CAIPPGNYGYTF.

The CDR3 loop is CASTSAGNINSYNEQFF. The CDR3 DNA is TGTGCCAGCACCTCCGCGGGGAACATCAACTCCTACAATGAGCAGTTCTTC. V is TRBV28 and J is TRBJ2-1; tentative D call: TRBD2 (6 bases). This CDR3 is built from 17 residues. Trimming removed 7 bases from V and 0 bases from J, with 19 bases in between. Looked up from germline, CDR1 is MDHEN and CDR2 is SYDVKM.

This clone turned up a few times. The gene calls are TRBV6-4 and TRBJ1-2; a weak D match, TRBD1 (5 bases). V lost 10 bases and J 7 bases, leaving 22 bases between the germline ends. Germline assignment: CDR1 MRHNA and CDR2 SNTAGT. The CDR3 totals 14 residues. CDR3 DNA sequence: TGTGCCACTAGGAGGATGGGGGGAATAGGTGGCTACACCTTC. It yields the protein CATRRMGGIGGYTF.

The rearrangement links TRBV7-6 to TRBJ2-5; maybe TRBD1 (6 bases). The CDR3 sequence is 16 residues long. Trimming removed 4 bases from V and 4 bases from J, with 19 bases in between. In germline, CDR1 is SGHVS, CDR2 FNYEAQ. The CDR3 loop is CASSSGRTVLPETQYF. The CDR3 nucleotides read TGTGCCAGCAGCTCTGGCAGGACAGTCCTGCCAGAGACCCAGTACTTC.

This clone turned up a few times. This chain connects TRBV29-1 to TRBJ2-1, with 9 bases identical to TRBD2. Losses at the gene ends were 3 bases for V and 4 bases for J; bases not matched to a gene: 13. The CDR3 loop spans 17 amino acids. CDR1 is SQVTM and CDR2 is ANQGSEA in the germline V gene. CDR3 nucleotides: TGCAGCGTTGAGCTTAGCGGGGGACCCTTTTTATACAATGAGCAGTTCTTC. It specifies CSVELSGGPFLYNEQFF.